The rows below give T cell receptor beta chains drawn from one sample of a study of blood T cell repertoires in COVID-19. Clones were sequenced by immunoSEQ multiplex PCR, and TCRdb holds only the in-frame ones, with some missing. The table lists roughly 180,000 clones, 80% to 90% of them singletons. Specimen: peripheral blood. These TCRs come from a woman between 40 and 55 years old with COVID-19, enrolled during active disease. The CDR3 runs from the conserved cysteine through the conserved F or W. A D gene is named only where the DNA matches it firmly. Not all rows give a size; the values are once, few, many and, for expanded clones, a class.

cdr3_length	j_call	clone_size	v_call	d_call	cdr3_nt	cdr3_aa
16	TRBJ1-2	once	TRBV5-6	TRBD1	TGTGCCAGCAGCTGGGGCGGGCAGGGGGGATTCTATGGCTACACCTTC	CASSWGGQGGFYGYTF
14	TRBJ1-1	-	TRBV6-5	TRBD1	TGTGCCAGCAGTTGGGACAGGGATGGAGTTGAAGCTTTCTTT	CASSWDRDGVEAFF
13	TRBJ2-5	once	TRBV12-3/TRBV12-4	-	TGTGCCAGCAGTCGGGGAGCCCAAGAGACCCAGTACTTC	CASSRGAQETQYF
18	TRBJ2-1	-	TRBV19	TRBD2	TGTGCCAGTAGTATTAAACTAGCGGGAGGTACAAGGTCTGGTAGACGGTTCTTC	CASSIKLAGGTRSGRRFF
15	TRBJ1-2	-	TRBV14	TRBD1	TGTGCCAGCAGCCAATTAGGGGGCAATAACTATGGCTACACCTTC	CASSQLGGNNYGYTF
13	TRBJ2-3	-	TRBV6-5	-	TGTGCCAGCAGTCCCCGGGACTCAGATACGCAGTATTTT	CASSPRDSDTQYF
16	TRBJ2-2	-	TRBV5-6	TRBD2	TGTGCCAGCAGCCCGACCGGGACTAGAGTCGGCGGGGAGCTGTTTTTT	CASSPTGTRVGGELFF
18	TRBJ1-5	few	TRBV12-5	TRBD1	TGTGCTAGTGGTTGGCCGGGACAGGGGACCAAAAGCAATCAGCCCCAGCATTTT	CASGWPGQGTKSNQPQHF
13	TRBJ1-4	-	TRBV30	-	TGTGCCTGGAGTCAGGGGAGAGGTGAAAAACTGTTTTTT	CAWSQGRGEKLFF
14	TRBJ1-2	-	TRBV3-1/TRBV3-2	TRBD1	TGTGCCAGCAGCCAGGGACAGGCCCGGAAAGGCTACACCTTC	CASSQGQARKGYTF
13	TRBJ1-1	once	TRBV18	-	TGTGCCAGCTCACCACCGGCGGGCGCTGAAGCTTTCTTT	CASSPPAGAEAFF
13	TRBJ2-1	-	TRBV21-1	-	TGTGCCAGCAGCAAGGACAGGGTTAATGAGCAGTTCTTC	CASSKDRVNEQFF
12	TRBJ1-4	-	TRBV28	-	TGTGCCAGCAGTCCTAGGGGCGAAAAACTGTTTTTT	CASSPRGEKLFF
13	TRBJ1-2	-	TRBV2	-	TGTGCCACCGAGACGGGGGAAAGCTATGGCTACACCTTC	CATETGESYGYTF
12	TRBJ2-5	-	TRBV28	-	TGTGCCAGCAGTTTCAGGGGAGGGGCCCAGTACTTC	CASSFRGGAQYF
15	TRBJ2-5	-	TRBV6-5	TRBD1	TGTGCCAGCAGGCAACCGACAGGGGTTCGAGAGACCCAGTACTTC	CASRQPTGVRETQYF
12	TRBJ2-1	-	TRBV5-6	-	TGTGCCAGCAGCCTCGGACTTCTTGGGCAGTTCTTC	CASSLGLLGQFF
19	TRBJ2-3	-	TRBV18	TRBD2	TGTGCCAGCTCACCAAATAGCGGGAGGGCCGCGGAGAACACAGATACGCAGTATTTT	CASSPNSGRAAENTDTQYF
15	TRBJ2-3	-	TRBV7-3	-	TGTGCCAGCAGCTTAGTGGGGGGAGGCCCAGATACGCAGTATTTT	CASSLVGGGPDTQYF
13	TRBJ2-1	-	TRBV27	-	TGTGCCAGCAGCCTACTCCCCTACAATGAGCAGTTCTTC	CASSLLPYNEQFF
13	TRBJ1-6	-	TRBV24-1	TRBD1	TGTGCCACCAGTGACGGGGGGGACAGACCCCTCCACTTT	CATSDGGDRPLHF
15	TRBJ2-2	-	TRBV5-1	-	TGCGCCAGCAGCTTGTGGACATCGAACACCGGGGAGCTGTTTTTT	CASSLWTSNTGELFF
21	TRBJ2-7	-	TRBV30	TRBD1	TGTGCCTGGAGTGCTTCGGTGATGAGTGGACAGGGGTTTATTTTCCCCTACGAGCAGTACTTC	CAWSASVMSGQGFIFPYEQYF
15	TRBJ1-1	few	TRBV9	-	TGTGCCAGCAGCACTTCCTACACAGGACACACTGAAGCTTTCTTT	CASSTSYTGHTEAFF
15	TRBJ1-1	-	TRBV7-9	-	TGTGCCAGCAGGAATTCCGGGACAAGAAACACTGAAGCTTTCTTT	CASRNSGTRNTEAFF
14	TRBJ1-1	-	TRBV10-1	-	TGCGCCAGCAGTGAAGGGGTCCGGAACACTGAAGCTTTCTTT	CASSEGVRNTEAFF
15	TRBJ2-1	-	TRBV18	-	TGTGCCAGCTCACGGCCGGGGGGCGACTTAAATGAGCAGTTCTTC	CASSRPGGDLNEQFF
18	TRBJ2-6	-	TRBV18	-	TGTGCCAGCTCACCTTTAGGAGGCGATCCCTCTGGGGCCAACGTCCTGACTTTC	CASSPLGGDPSGANVLTF
15	TRBJ1-2	once	TRBV7-9	TRBD1	TGTGCCAGCAGCTTAGCTTTTAGGGGGCGCGGTGGCTACACCTTC	CASSLAFRGRGGYTF
13	TRBJ2-5	-	TRBV12-3/TRBV12-4	TRBD2	TGTGCCAGCAATCTTAGCGGGGGCGAGACCCAGTACTTC	CASNLSGGETQYF
13	TRBJ1-2	-	TRBV6-4	TRBD1	TGTGCCAGCAGCGGGACAGGGTCGGATGGCTACACCTTC	CASSGTGSDGYTF
12	TRBJ2-4	many	TRBV7-2	-	TGTGCCAGCAGCCCTCATACAGCGGGCCAGTACTTC	CASSPHTAGQYF
16	TRBJ2-3	-	TRBV7-9	TRBD2	TGTGCCAGCAGCTTGGGACTAGCGGGTGGTGGATATACGCAGTATTTT	CASSLGLAGGGYTQYF
15	TRBJ2-7	-	TRBV28	TRBD1	TGTGCCAGCAGTTCCCCCTCACCCGGACAGGGTAAGCGGTACTTC	CASSSPSPGQGKRYF
15	TRBJ2-2	-	TRBV28	-	TGTGCCAGCAGCCCGATAAGGGGGAACACCGGGGAGCTGTTTTTT	CASSPIRGNTGELFF
12	TRBJ2-7	few	TRBV3-1/TRBV3-2	-	TGTGCCAGCAGCCACCACACCTACGAGCAGTACTTC	CASSHHTYEQYF
13	TRBJ2-5	-	TRBV11-2	-	TGTGCCAGCAGCTTAGACGGGGTCGAGACCCAGTACTTC	CASSLDGVETQYF
15	TRBJ2-3	-	TRBV9	-	TGTGCCAGCAGCGTATTCGGGGTTAGCACAGATACGCAGTATTTT	CASSVFGVSTDTQYF
12	TRBJ2-5	-	TRBV6-2/TRBV6-3	-	TGTGCCAGCAGCCCTTGGGGGCAGACCCAGTACTTC	CASSPWGQTQYF
15	TRBJ2-1	-	TRBV9	TRBD1	TGTGCCAGCAGCGTAGGGGACAGGGGCATCGATGAGCAGTTCTTC	CASSVGDRGIDEQFF
13	TRBJ1-1	-	TRBV5-1	-	TGCGCCAGCAGCAGTACAAGGAACACTGAAGCTTTCTTT	CASSSTRNTEAFF
14	TRBJ2-7	-	TRBV19	-	TGTGCCAGTAGTCAACAGGGGAGGTCCTACGAGCAGTACTTC	CASSQQGRSYEQYF
15	TRBJ2-5	-	TRBV6-5	TRBD2	TGTGCCAGCAGTTCGGCGCGGGGGTTGGGAGAGACCCAGTACTTC	CASSSARGLGETQYF
10	TRBJ2-5	-	TRBV20-1	TRBD1	TGCAGTGTCAGGACAGGGACCCAGTACTTC	CSVRTGTQYF
13	TRBJ1-6	-	TRBV5-6	-	TGTGCCAGCAAAGTGCGGGACAATTCACCCCTCCACTTT	CASKVRDNSPLHF